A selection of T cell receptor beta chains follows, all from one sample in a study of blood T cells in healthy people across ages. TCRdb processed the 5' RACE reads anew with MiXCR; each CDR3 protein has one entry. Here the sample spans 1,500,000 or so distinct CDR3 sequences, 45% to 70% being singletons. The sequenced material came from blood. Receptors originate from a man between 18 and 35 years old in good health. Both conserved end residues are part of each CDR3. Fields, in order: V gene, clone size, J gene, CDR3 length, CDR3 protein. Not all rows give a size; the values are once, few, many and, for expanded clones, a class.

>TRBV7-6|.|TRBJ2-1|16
CASSFLPGAPYNEQFF
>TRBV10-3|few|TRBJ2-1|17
CAISVFFLASEYNEQFF
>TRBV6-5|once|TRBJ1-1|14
CASSYTEATTEAFF
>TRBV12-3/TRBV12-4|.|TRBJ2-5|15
CASSLFPGGQETQYF
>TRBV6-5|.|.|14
CASQKRGSGNEQYF
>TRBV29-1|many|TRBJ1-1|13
CSVDPGETTEAFF
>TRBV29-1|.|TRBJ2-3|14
CSVSEGLGADTQYF
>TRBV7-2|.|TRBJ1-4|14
CAGSVSTGNEKLFF
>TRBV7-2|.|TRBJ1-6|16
CASSLYPGVSNSPLHF
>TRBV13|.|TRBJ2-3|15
CASREREFTTDTQYF
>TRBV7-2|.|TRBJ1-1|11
CASSSWDRAFF
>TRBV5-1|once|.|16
CASSRLAGDSYNEQYF
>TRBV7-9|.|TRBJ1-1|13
CTCEGTMNTEAFF
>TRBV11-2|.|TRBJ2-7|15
CASSLHSETLYEQYF
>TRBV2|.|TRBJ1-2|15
CASRPDLFRVVGYTF
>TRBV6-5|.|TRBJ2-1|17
CASSDSRESISYNEQFF
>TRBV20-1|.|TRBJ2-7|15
CSARDSTHSSYEQYF
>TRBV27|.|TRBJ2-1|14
CASSRGVAGNEQFF
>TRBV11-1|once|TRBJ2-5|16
CASSLLAESSYNEQYF
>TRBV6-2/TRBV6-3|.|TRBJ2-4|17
CASRHSGMQGNWDIQYF
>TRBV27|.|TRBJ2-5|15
CASSPLRLWQETQYF
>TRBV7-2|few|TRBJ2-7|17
CASSLQPSGGLLYEQYF
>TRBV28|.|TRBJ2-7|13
CASIRSGAYEQYF
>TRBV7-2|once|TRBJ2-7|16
CASSLGRGAPIYEQYF
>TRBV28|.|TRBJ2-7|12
CASSLQHYEQYF
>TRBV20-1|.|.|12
CSASGIQDEQYF
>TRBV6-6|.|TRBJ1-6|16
CASSYSTPREDSPPHF
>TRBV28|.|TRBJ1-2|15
CVSSFGADAPYGYTF
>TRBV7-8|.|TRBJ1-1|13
CASSFSMNTEAFF
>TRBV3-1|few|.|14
CASSEELGEKTQYF
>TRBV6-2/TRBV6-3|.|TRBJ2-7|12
CASSGQGAEQYF
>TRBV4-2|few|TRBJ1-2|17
CASSHTGTGSSDYGYTF
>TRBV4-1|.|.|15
CASSRGLAITYEQYF
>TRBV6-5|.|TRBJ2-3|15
CASSDAGGSADTQYF
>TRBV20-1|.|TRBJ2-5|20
CSAPRYKYSAEGDAQETQYF
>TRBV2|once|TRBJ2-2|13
CASRPEVTGELFF
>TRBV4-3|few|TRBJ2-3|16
CASSQDAVGSADTQYF
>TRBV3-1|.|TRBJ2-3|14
CASSFEGVADTQYF
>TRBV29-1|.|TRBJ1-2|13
CSVEDWGTDGYTF
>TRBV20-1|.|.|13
CSASRRPSYEQYF
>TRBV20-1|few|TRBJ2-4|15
CSARPGTAWEREQYF